Listed here are 21 T cell receptor beta chains from one sample, sequenced in a study of T cells in localized non-small cell lung cancer. Assay used: immunoSEQ multiplex PCR; TCRdb lists only in-frame clones, some missing. Of tens of thousands of clones in the sample, roughly 80% are singletons; the top ten hold approximately 33%. This specimen was peripheral blood, taken before any cancer treatment. All receptors derive from a male donor older than 55 with stage II squamous cell lung carcinoma.

V and J are TRBV27 and TRBJ1-2; 10 bases are a match to TRBD1. Germline V lookup: CDR1 MNHEY, CDR2 SMNVEV (reference sequence). The CDR3 extends over 13 amino acids. J gave up 8 bases and V 2 bases, and 2 bases lay outside the gene matches. The CDR3 loop reads CASSLGQGGGYTF. CDR3 nucleotide sequence: TGTGCCAGCAGTTTAGGACAGGGGGGGGGCTACACCTTC.

The V call is TRBV19, the J call TRBJ2-2; 8 nucleotides line up with TRBD1. CDR1 and CDR2 from the germline V gene are LNHDA and SQIVND (reference sequence). V was clipped by 9 bases and J by 5 bases; unmatched bases: 5. The length of the CDR3 is 13 residues. CDR3 bases: TGTGCCAGCAGGGGGCTTGGTACCGGGGAGCTGTTTTTT. Amino acids: CASRGLGTGELFF.

V is TRBV5-6 and J is TRBJ1-1, with 7 bases matching TRBD1. This CDR3 is 15 amino acids long. After removal of 1 base from V and 6 bases from J, the junction contained 9 bases not matched to a gene. Germline values: CDR1 SGHDT, CDR2 YYEEEE. The CDR3 nucleotides read TGTGCCAGCAGCTTGACAGGGGCCGGGAGCTCTGAAGCTTTCTTT. Protein: CASSLTGAGSSEAFF.

The rearrangement joins TRBV7-9 to TRBJ1-2; tentatively, D is TRBD1 (5 bases). The CDR3 extends over 16 amino acids. Germline CDR1 SEHNR, CDR2 FQNEAQ (reference sequence). V lost 4 bases and J 4 bases, leaving 19 bases between the germline ends. DNA of the CDR3: TGTGCCAGCAGCTCCGGAGGGGACGAAGGACCCTATGGCTACACCTTC. Protein: CASSSGGDEGPYGYTF.

The chain employs TRBV6-5 and TRBJ1-1; D remains unclear. Germline V gives CDR1 MNHEY, CDR2 SVGAGI. The V and J ends lost 4 bases and 3 bases respectively, with 9 bases between them. CDR3 size: 13 residues. CDR3 DNA: TGTGCCAGCAGTTTCCGATTGGACACTGAAGCTTTCTTT. This gives the protein CASSFRLDTEAFF.

The chain recombines TRBV13 with TRBJ1-2; D is possibly TRBD1 (6 bases). V lost 2 bases and J 1 base, leaving 11 bases between the germline ends. Germline V lookup: CDR1 PRHDT, CDR2 FYEKMQ (reference sequence). The CDR3 extends over 15 amino acids. The CDR3 region is CASSLFGQINYGYTF. In DNA, the CDR3 is TGTGCCAGCAGCTTATTCGGACAGATTAACTATGGCTACACCTTC.

In this sample, this clone turned up a few times. CDR3 nucleotides: TGCGCCAGCAGCCAATCCCCGGGGGGTGCCTACGAGCAGTACTTC. It encodes CASSQSPGGAYEQYF. The J gene is TRBJ2-7, the V gene TRBV4-1; 7 bases line up with TRBD2. CDR3 length: 15 residues. Unmatched junction bases numbered 6, after V lost 2 bases and J lost 2 bases. Germline V gene sequence: CDR1 MGHRA, CDR2 YSYEKL.

The chain recombines TRBV25-1 with TRBJ2-5; 8 nucleotides align to TRBD2. The CDR3 extends over 16 amino acids. Germline CDR1 reads MGHDK; CDR2 reads SYGVNS. V lost 3 bases to trimming and J lost 4 bases; unmatched junction nucleotides: 10. CDR3 amino acids: CASSDPPGRGRETQYF. CDR3 sequence (DNA): TGTGCCAGCAGTGATCCCCCCGGGAGGGGCAGAGAGACCCAGTACTTC.

The chain links TRBV2 to TRBJ2-1; 10 nucleotides line up with TRBD1. The CDR3 covers 15 residues. J gave up 8 bases and V 1 base, and 5 bases lay outside the gene matches. Germline V gene data show CDR1 as SNHLY and CDR2 as FYNNEI. The CDR3 nucleotides are TGTGCCAGCAGTGAAGGGGGACAGGGGTTCGATGAGCAGTTCTTC. It encodes CASSEGGQGFDEQFF.

The chain couples TRBV4-1 to TRBJ2-2; D uncertain. The ends were cut back, 0 bases at V and 4 bases at J, with 9 bases in the middle. This CDR3 has 15 residues. In germline, CDR1 is MGHRA, CDR2 YSYEKL. The CDR3 DNA follows: TGCGCCAGCAGCCAAGAATGGCAAATCACCGGGGAGCTGTTTTTT. Translated: CASSQEWQITGELFF.

J is TRBJ2-5 and V is TRBV11-1, with D tentatively TRBD2 (5 bases). The germline gives CDR1 SGHAT, CDR2 FQDESV (reference sequence). CDR3 length: 13 amino acids. V was clipped by 4 bases and J by 5 bases, with 11 bases between them. The CDR3 sequence is CASSYREDETQYF. Written as DNA, the CDR3 is TGTGCCAGCAGCTACCGGGAAGATGAGACCCAGTACTTC.

The J gene is TRBJ1-5, the V gene TRBV2, with 7 bases identical to TRBD1. J gave up 5 bases and V 2 bases, and 9 bases lay outside the gene matches. This CDR3 region has 16 residues. CDR1 SNHLY and CDR2 FYNNEI come from the germline V gene. The CDR3 DNA reads as TGTGCCAGCAGTGAACAGGGCAGGGGGAATTATCAGCCCCAGCATTTT. As protein: CASSEQGRGNYQPQHF.

The V call is TRBV29-1, the J call TRBJ2-7; D is ambiguous. CDR3 length: 12 residues. CDR1 and CDR2 from the germline V gene are SQVTM and ANQGSEA. Trimming removed 8 bases at V and 6 bases at J, with 17 bases between. CDR3 amino acids: CSIPGIAGEQYF. In nucleotides, the CDR3 is TGCAGCATACCGGGCATAGCAGGCGAGCAGTACTTC.

V is TRBV6-1 and J is TRBJ2-3, with D perhaps matching TRBD1 (5 bases). The V gene's germline CDR1 is MNHNS and CDR2 SASEGT. Trimming stripped 0 bases from V and 8 bases from J, with 21 bases between. The CDR3 extends over 17 amino acids. CDR3 residues: CASSEAQAALPQGTQYF. The CDR3 DNA is TGTGCCAGCAGTGAAGCCCAGGCCGCACTTCCCCAGGGTACGCAGTATTTT.

This clone was counted a single time. V is TRBV6-5 and J is TRBJ2-3; D is perhaps TRBD1 or TRBD2 (5 bases each). CDR1 is MNHEY, CDR2 SVGAGI, per germline. Trimming left V 3 bases short and J 4 bases short, with 11 bases between. The CDR3 totals 14 residues. CDR3 in DNA: TGTGCCAGCAGTTATGGGACCAAGGCAGATACGCAGTATTTT. It codes for CASSYGTKADTQYF.

The chain couples TRBV5-4 to TRBJ2-7, with TRBD1 matching over 9 bases. With V trimmed by 3 bases and J by 1 base, 5 bases remained unmatched. CDR3 length: 15 residues. CDR1 and CDR2 (germline): SGHNT, YYREEE (reference sequence). The DNA for the CDR3 is TGTGCCAGCAGCTACGGACAGGGGAGGTCCTACGAGCAGTACTTC. Translation gives CASSYGQGRSYEQYF.

The chain couples TRBV11-2 to TRBJ2-5; 12 bases map to TRBD2. V shed 5 bases, J shed 5 bases, and the junction held 9 bases outside the gene matches. The CDR3 is 16 residues long. In germline, CDR1 is SGHAT, CDR2 FQNNGV. CDR3 sequence: CASSPQGLAGRETQYF. Written as DNA, the CDR3 is TGTGCCAGCAGCCCACAGGGACTAGCGGGTCGGGAGACCCAGTACTTC.

In DNA, the CDR3 is TGTGCCACCAGCAGAGAGGGGTGGCAGCCCCAGCATTTT. Residues: CATSREGWQPQHF. This chain connects TRBV15 to TRBJ1-5; D is unresolved. Deletions cut 0 bases from V and 7 bases from J, with 7 bases between. This CDR3 spans 13 amino acids. CDR1 is LNHNV, CDR2 YYDKDF, per germline (reference sequence).

The chain is built from TRBV29-1 and TRBJ1-2; D not resolved. Trimming pared 0 bases from V and 4 bases from J, leaving 12 bases between. Germline V gene data show CDR1 as SQVTM and CDR2 as ANQGSEA. This CDR3 is 14 amino acids long. The CDR3: CSVEEPGRLYGYTF. DNA for the CDR3: TGCAGCGTTGAAGAACCTGGGAGGCTCTATGGCTACACCTTC. Looking up the rest from reference TRBV29-1 and TRBJ1-2 gives the full variable domain: SAVISQKPSRDICQRGTSLTIQCQVDSQVTMMFWYRQQPGQSLTLIATANQGSEATYESGFVIDKFPISRPNLTFSTLTVSNMSPEDSSIYLCSVEEPGRLYGYTFGSGTRLTVV.

This clone was found once. V gene TRBV6-1 combines with J gene TRBJ1-6; weak D call: TRBD1 (5 bases). Trimming took off 6 bases at V and 8 bases at J, with 17 bases between the two ends. CDR3 length: 15 amino acids. Germline values: CDR1 MNHNS, CDR2 SASEGT. CDR3 sequence reads: CASSPTTEPYSPLHF. Here the CDR3 DNA reads TGTGCCAGCAGCCCCACGACAGAGCCTTATTCACCCCTCCACTTT.

V usage is TRBV7-2 and J usage is TRBJ2-1; D assignment may be TRBD1 or TRBD2 (5 bases each). Germline V gives CDR1 SGHTA, CDR2 FQGNSA. The CDR3 runs 12 residues. Trimming shortened V by 6 bases and J by 13 bases, and 16 bases separated the two germline ends. The CDR3 nucleotides read TGTGCCAGCAGTCCCGGGACCCAAGCCCAGTTCTTC. The encoded protein is CASSPGTQAQFF.